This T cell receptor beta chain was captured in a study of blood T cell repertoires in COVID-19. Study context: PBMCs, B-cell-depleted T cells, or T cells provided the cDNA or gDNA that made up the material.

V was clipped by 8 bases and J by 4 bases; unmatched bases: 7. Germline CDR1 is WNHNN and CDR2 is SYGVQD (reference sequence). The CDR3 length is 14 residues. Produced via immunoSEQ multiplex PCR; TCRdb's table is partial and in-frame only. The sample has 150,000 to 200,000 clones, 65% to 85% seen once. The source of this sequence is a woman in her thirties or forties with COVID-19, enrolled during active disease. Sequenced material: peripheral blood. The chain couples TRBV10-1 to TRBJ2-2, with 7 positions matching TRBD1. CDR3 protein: CASARDSLTGELFF. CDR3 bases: TGCGCCAGCGCTCGGGACAGCCTCACCGGGGAGCTGTTTTTT.